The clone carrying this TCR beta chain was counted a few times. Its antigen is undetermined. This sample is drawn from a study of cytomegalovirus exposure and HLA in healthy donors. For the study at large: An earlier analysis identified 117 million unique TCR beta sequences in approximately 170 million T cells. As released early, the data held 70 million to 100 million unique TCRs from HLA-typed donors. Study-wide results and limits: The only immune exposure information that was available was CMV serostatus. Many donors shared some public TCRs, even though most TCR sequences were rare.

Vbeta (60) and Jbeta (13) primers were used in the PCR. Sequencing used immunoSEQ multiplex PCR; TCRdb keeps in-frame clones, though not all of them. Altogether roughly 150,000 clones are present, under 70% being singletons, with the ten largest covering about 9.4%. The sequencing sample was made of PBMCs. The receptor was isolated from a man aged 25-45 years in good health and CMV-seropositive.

For the CDR3, the DNA is TGTGCCAGCAGCCAGGGAAAGGGTACAGGAATTGGCTACGAGCAGTACTTC. As protein: CASSQGKGTGIGYEQYF. V and J are TRBV14 and TRBJ2-7; maybe TRBD1 (5 bases). The ends were cut back, 3 bases at V and 3 bases at J, with 21 bases in the middle. Germline-derived CDR1 and CDR2 are SGHDN and FVKESK. The CDR3 sequence is 17 residues long.